What follows are 21 T cell receptor beta chains derived from one specimen sequenced in a study of T-cell memory formation after mild COVID-19. Using its own MiXCR run on the 5' RACE reads, TCRdb lists one record per CDR3 protein. The data contain 400,000 to 500,000 distinct CDR3 sequences, 18% of them singletons. What was sequenced was PBMCs or a T cell subset sorted from them (not recorded which). These receptors were taken from a man younger than 35 who had mild COVID-19 (a few samples of this study predate the infection). Cell type and time point are not known.

CDR3 region: CASSQMGQGGEAFF. The CDR3, as DNA: TGTGCCAGCAGTCAAATGGGACAGGGGGGTGAAGCTTTCTTT. The chain carries TRBV12-3 or TRBV12-4 and TRBJ1-1; TRBD1 aligns across 11 bases. Trimming took 5 bases from V and 7 from J; bases not matched to a gene: 6. CDR3 length equals 14 residues.

The gene calls are TRBV20-1 and TRBJ1-5; possibly TRBD1 for D (5 bases). This CDR3 comprises 17 residues. The germline V gene has CDR1 DFQATT and CDR2 SNEGSKA (reference sequence). V lost 0 bases and J 0 bases, leaving 15 bases between the germline ends. The CDR3 bases are TGCAGTGCTAGAGATGCCGGGGCGGTCTATAGCAATCAGCCCCAGCATTTT. Amino acid sequence: CSARDAGAVYSNQPQHF.

The rearrangement joins TRBV2 to TRBJ2-6, with D possibly TRBD2 on 6 matching bases. V lost 3 bases to trimming and J lost 0 bases, with 9 bases between them. The CDR3 covers 16 residues. CDR1 SNHLY and CDR2 FYNNEI come from the germline V gene. CDR3 nucleotides: TGTGCCAGCAGTGATGCGGGAAACTCTGGGGCCAACGTCCTGACTTTC. Translating gives CASSDAGNSGANVLTF.

The chain recombines TRBV7-2 with TRBJ2-2, with 9 bases that match TRBD2. The CDR3 length is 13 residues. CDR1 SGHTA and CDR2 FQGNSA come from the germline V gene. V shed 5 bases, J shed 6 bases, and the junction held 1 base outside the gene matches. The CDR3 DNA reads TGTGCCAGCAGCCAGCGGGGGGCCGGGGAGCTGTTTTTT. Amino acid sequence: CASSQRGAGELFF.

This clonotype was counted between two and nine times. The chain employs TRBV4-2 and TRBJ2-5; 12 bases agree with TRBD2. The CDR3 is made up of 17 amino acids. V was clipped by 0 bases and J by 5 bases; unmatched bases: 7. Germline V gene data show CDR1 as LGHNA and CDR2 as YNFKEQ. The CDR3 loop is CASSQDLAGGPRETQYF. The CDR3 bases are TGTGCCAGCAGCCAAGACCTAGCGGGGGGGCCGAGGGAGACCCAGTACTTC.

This clonotype came up many times. The chain couples TRBV30 to TRBJ1-3; a weak D match, TRBD1 (6 bases). V was pared by 3 bases and J by 0 bases, with 12 bases between. The CDR3 is 15 amino acids. Germline V gene lookup returns CDR1 GTSNPN and CDR2 SVGIG (reference sequence). CDR3 protein: CAWREGGYSGNTIYF. As DNA, the CDR3 is TGTGCCTGGAGAGAAGGGGGATACTCTGGAAACACCATATATTTT.

This clonotype was picked up a small number of times. The V and J genes are TRBV30 and TRBJ1-1; D unclear. Trimming took 3 bases from V and 0 from J, leaving 8 bases between them. The germline V gene has CDR1 GTSNPN and CDR2 SVGIG (reference sequence). The CDR3 consists of 13 residues. CDR3 DNA sequence: TGTGCCTGGAGGCGGGAACTGAACACTGAAGCTTTCTTT. It translates to CAWRRELNTEAFF. The complete variable domain, with remaining parts taken from reference TRBV30 and TRBJ1-1, reads SQTIHQWPATLVQPVGSPLSLECTVEGTSNPNLYWYRQAAGRGLQLLFYSVGIGQISSEVPQNLSASRPQDRQFILSSKKLLLSDSGFYLCAWRRELNTEAFFGQGTRLTVV.

This clonotype occurred a few times. The chain recombines TRBV3-1 with TRBJ2-7, with D possibly matching TRBD1 (5 bases). V gave up 4 bases and J gave up 1 base, with 11 bases separating them. This CDR3 has 14 residues. Germline V gene data show CDR1 as LGHDT and CDR2 as YNNKEL (reference sequence). CDR3 sequence: CASSPRRQSYEQYF. CDR3 nucleotide sequence: TGTGCCAGCAGCCCCCGTCGACAGTCCTACGAGCAGTACTTC.

This chain links TRBV12-3 or TRBV12-4 with TRBJ2-5; D not certain. V was pared by 5 bases and J by 5 bases, with 12 bases between. The CDR3 is 13 residues long. The CDR3 DNA reads as TGTGCCAGCAGTCAAACTACGTCCGAGACCCAGTACTTC. Protein product: CASSQTTSETQYF.

There are a few counts of this clonotype. The CDR3 sequence is CASSHGRVNTEAFF. The CDR3 DNA reads TGTGCCAGCAGCCACGGACGGGTGAACACTGAAGCTTTCTTT. The V and J genes are TRBV3-1 and TRBJ1-1; D ambiguous. Germline values: CDR1 LGHDT, CDR2 YNNKEL (reference sequence). V gave up 3 bases and J gave up 0 bases, with 8 bases separating them. CDR3 length: 14 residues.

The rearrangement links TRBV5-1 to TRBJ2-1; the D is unclear. Trimming pared 0 bases from V and 5 bases from J, leaving 12 bases between. The germline gives CDR1 SGHRS, CDR2 YFSETQ. This CDR3 has 15 residues. CDR3 nucleotide sequence: TGCGCCAGCAGCTTGGTTCGGCAGGTCCACAATGAGCAGTTCTTC. Protein: CASSLVRQVHNEQFF.

The chain employs TRBV6-4 and TRBJ1-6; D is uncertain. Germline-derived CDR1 and CDR2 are MRHNA and SNTAGT. This CDR3 contains 14 residues. V was shortened by 4 bases and J by 10 bases, with 14 bases between the two germline ends. CDR3 in amino acids: CASSVEHPFSPLHF. The CDR3 DNA reads as TGTGCCAGCAGTGTCGAACACCCTTTCTCACCCCTCCACTTT.

The DNA for the CDR3 is TGCGCCAGCAGCTTGGTCGCAGGGGGAAACTACGAGCAGTACGTC. As protein: CASSLVAGGNYEQYV. The rearrangement uses TRBV5-1 and TRBJ2-7; 7 bases align to TRBD1. This CDR3 contains 15 residues. J lost 3 bases, V lost 0 bases, and 6 bases had no gene match. Per germline, CDR1 SGHRS and CDR2 YFSETQ.

This clonotype came up a few times. CDR3 amino acids: CASRKGLAGAQEQFF. The CDR3 nucleotides are TGTGCCAGCAGAAAGGGACTAGCGGGGGCGCAAGAGCAGTTCTTC. This sequence joins TRBV27 and TRBJ2-1, with TRBD2 identical over 14 bases. Trimming took 6 bases from V and 10 from J; bases not matched to a gene: 8. The CDR3 sequence is 15 residues long. CDR1 is MNHEY, CDR2 SMNVEV, per germline (reference sequence).

This rearrangement joins TRBV7-9 to TRBJ1-3, with D perhaps TRBD1 (5 bases). Germline values: CDR1 SEHNR, CDR2 FQNEAQ (reference sequence). This CDR3 contains 16 residues. V lost 1 base to trimming and J lost 0 bases, with 10 bases between them. Here the CDR3 DNA reads TGTGCCAGCAGCTTAGGTCCAGGGATCTCTGGAAACACCATATATTTT. The encoded protein is CASSLGPGISGNTIYF.

This chain connects TRBV12-3 or TRBV12-4 to TRBJ1-5; a possible D gene is TRBD1 (5 bases). V was trimmed by 5 bases and J by 4 bases, leaving 12 bases between them. This CDR3 is 14 amino acids long. CDR3 amino acids: CASSPETVNQPQHF. The CDR3 nucleotides read TGTGCCAGCAGTCCCGAGACAGTAAATCAGCCCCAGCATTTT.

This clonotype appeared a few times. The chain joins TRBV5-1 to TRBJ1-4, with D maybe TRBD1 (5 bases). Between the trimmed V and J ends, which lost 7 bases and 8 bases, there was a span of 21 bases. This CDR3 region has 15 residues. Germline-derived CDR1 and CDR2 are SGHRS and YFSETQ. The CDR3 is CASSMAGLGGEKLFF. Here the CDR3 DNA reads TGCGCCAGCTCCATGGCGGGACTTGGAGGGGAAAAACTGTTTTTT. The full variable domain, in which reference TRBV5-1 and TRBJ1-4 provide the parts outside the CDR3, is KAGVTQTPRYLIKTRGQQVTLSCSPISGHRSVSWYQQTPGQGLQFLFEYFSETQRNKGNFPGRFSGRQFSNSRSEMNVSTLELGDSALYLCASSMAGLGGEKLFFGSGTQLSVL.

Only a few counts were recorded for this clonotype. V and J are TRBV7-2 and TRBJ2-5, with 11 bases lining up with TRBD2. There are 15 residues in the CDR3. Per germline, CDR1 SGHTA and CDR2 FQGNSA. V gave up 7 bases and J gave up 2 bases; unmatched junction bases: 6. The CDR3 coding sequence is TGTGCCAGCACCCTAGCGGGGGGCGCGCAAGAGACCCAGTACTTC. It is translated as CASTLAGGAQETQYF.

J is TRBJ1-2 and V is TRBV18; a possible D gene is TRBD1 (5 bases). Germline V CDR1 and CDR2: KGHSH, LQKENI. The ends were cut back, 4 bases at V and 8 bases at J, with 17 bases in the middle. CDR3 length: 14 amino acids. The CDR3 coding sequence is TGTGCCAGCTCACAACCGGGAGCCCCAGGGGGCTACACCTTC. Translation gives CASSQPGAPGGYTF. Combining the CDR3 with reference TRBV18 and TRBJ1-2 gives the whole variable domain NAGVMQNPRHLVRRRGQEARLRCSPMKGHSHVYWYRQLPEEGLKFMVYLQKENIIDESGMPKERFSAEFPKEGPSILRIQQVVRGDSAAYFCASSQPGAPGGYTFGSGTRLTVV.

This clonotype has only one observation. V usage is TRBV5-6 and J usage is TRBJ2-3; D tentatively fits TRBD1 or TRBD2 (7 bases each). The CDR3 extends over 16 amino acids. The ends were cut back, 3 bases at V and 5 bases at J, with 19 bases in the middle. Germline V gene data show CDR1 as SGHDT and CDR2 as YYEEEE. The CDR3 is CASSSGGGGAGDTQYF. In nucleotides, the CDR3 is TGTGCCAGCAGCTCCGGGGGAGGGGGCGCGGGAGATACGCAGTATTTT.

As regards this clonotype: One end of the junction varies from germline; a read error may be responsible. The chain uses TRBV9 and TRBJ2-1, with 7 bases lining up with TRBD1. Per the germline V gene, CDR1 is SGDLS and CDR2 is YYNGEE. The CDR3 extends over 16 amino acids. The chain's CDR3 is CDSSARRDRHYNEQFF. In DNA, the CDR3 is TGTGACAGCAGCGCTCGCCGGGACAGACACTACAATGAGCAGTTCTTC.